This T cell receptor (beta chain) is from a study of T cells in Graves' hyperthyroidism and ophthalmopathy. Background on the study: Peripheral blood was collected at initial diagnosis, before any treatment.

This clonotype occurred many times. TCR beta CDR3 regions were amplified from RNA. RT-PCR in the first round (using the HTBI primer set) targeted the TCR CDR3. TCRdb used MiXCR to reprocess the multiplex PCR reads, holding one entry per CDR3 protein. The sample shows some 380,000 distinct CDR3 sequences, about 13% of them seen only once. Hyperthyroidism patients were newly diagnosed, had disease duration under 2 months, and were aged 18 to 65 years. The blood specimen was taken at initial hyperthyroidism diagnosis, before any ophthalmopathy symptoms. PBMCs came from over 8.5 ml fresh peripheral blood. The sequenced sample consisted of blood. The source of this sequence is a man aged 30 to 45 with Graves' hyperthyroidism that later progressed to Graves' ophthalmopathy.

The CDR3 protein is CASSLDDRSTGNTIYF. Here the CDR3 DNA reads TGTGCCAGCAGCCTCGACGACAGGAGCACTGGAAACACCATATATTTT. The chain carries TRBV5-5 and TRBJ1-3; the D gene is possibly TRBD1 (6 bases). V gave up 4 bases and J gave up 2 bases, with 16 bases separating them. CDR1 is SGHKS and CDR2 is YYEKEE in the germline V gene (reference sequence). The CDR3 loop spans 16 amino acids.